These 7 T cell receptor beta chains share one sample of origin, sequenced in a study of blood T cell repertoires in COVID-19. Clones were sequenced by immunoSEQ multiplex PCR, and TCRdb holds only the in-frame ones, with some missing. The table records 200,000 to 300,000 clones, about 89% of them present only once. Material for sequencing was PBMCs or T cells enriched from blood (not recorded which). All receptors derive from a woman aged 30 to 39 who had recovered from COVID-19.

The V gene is TRBV7-2, the J gene TRBJ1-3; the D is unclear. This CDR3 comprises 12 residues. The V end lost 5 bases, the J end lost 6 bases, and 8 bases lay between the germline ends. CDR1 SGHTA and CDR2 FQGNSA come from the germline V gene. CDR3 in DNA: TGTGCCAGCAGCCCAGAAAAAAACACCATATATTTT. Its translation: CASSPEKNTIYF.

The DNA of the CDR3 is TGTGCCAGCAGTTACACGGGACAGGGAAGTGGGCCCCAGCATTTT. Translating it yields CASSYTGQGSGPQHF. The rearrangement joins TRBV6-6 to TRBJ1-5; 9 bases line up with TRBD1. The CDR3 runs to 15 residues. V dropped 2 bases and J dropped 9; count of bases not matched to a gene: 8. In germline, CDR1 is MNHNY, CDR2 SVGAGI (reference sequence).

The chain couples TRBV25-1 to TRBJ2-2, with 10 bases matching TRBD1. The CDR3 length is 13 residues. The junction had 1 base not matched to a gene; V was cut back by 6 bases and J by 6 bases. Germline assignment: CDR1 MGHDK and CDR2 SYGVNS. The CDR3 nucleotides are TGTGCCAGCAGCGGACAGGGGGCCGGGGAGCTGTTTTTT. As protein: CASSGQGAGELFF.

The rearrangement joins TRBV7-6 to TRBJ2-1; 16 bases are shared with TRBD2. Trimming cost V 0 bases and J 8 bases; bases outside gene matches: 4. Germline CDR1 SGHVS, CDR2 FNYEAQ. This CDR3 is 17 amino acids long. CDR3 region: CASSLAGTSGREDEQFF. The CDR3 DNA sequence: TGTGCCAGCAGCTTAGCGGGGACTAGCGGGAGGGAGGATGAGCAGTTCTTC.

This clone came up once. The chain uses TRBV6-5 and TRBJ1-4, with unresolved D. Germline values: CDR1 MNHEY, CDR2 SVGAGI. Trimming removed 6 bases at V and 7 bases at J, with 15 bases between. The CDR3 consists of 14 residues. CDR3 sequence (DNA): TGTGCCAGCAGGCCGGGATCCTCAGGTGAAAAACTGTTTTTT. This gives the protein CASRPGSSGEKLFF.

V and J are TRBV28 and TRBJ2-1; 15 nucleotides line up with TRBD2. There are 18 residues in the CDR3. V lost 6 bases to trimming and J lost 1 base; unmatched junction nucleotides: 7. Germline assignment: CDR1 MDHEN and CDR2 SYDVKM. The CDR3 nucleotides are TGTGCCAGCAGCCCACGCGGACTAGCGGGAGGGTCCTACAATGAGCAGTTCTTC. This translates into CASSPRGLAGGSYNEQFF.

The rearrangement joins TRBV2 to TRBJ1-5; maybe TRBD1 (5 bases). Germline CDR1 is SNHLY and CDR2 is FYNNEI. This CDR3 contains 13 residues. V was clipped by 7 bases and J by 4 bases, with 11 bases between them. As DNA, the CDR3 is TGTGCCAGCAATGTAGGGGTAAATCAGCCCCAGCATTTT. Amino acids: CASNVGVNQPQHF.